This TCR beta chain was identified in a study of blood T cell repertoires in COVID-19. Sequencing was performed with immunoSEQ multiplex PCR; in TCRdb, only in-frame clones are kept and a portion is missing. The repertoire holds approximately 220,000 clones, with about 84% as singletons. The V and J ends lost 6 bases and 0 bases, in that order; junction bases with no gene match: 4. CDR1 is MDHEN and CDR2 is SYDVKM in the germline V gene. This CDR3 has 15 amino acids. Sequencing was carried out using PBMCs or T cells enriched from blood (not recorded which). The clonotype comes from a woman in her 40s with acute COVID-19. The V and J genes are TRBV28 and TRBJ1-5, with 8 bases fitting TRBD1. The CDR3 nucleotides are TGTGCCAGCAGGACAGGGGCCTATAGCAATCAGCCCCAGCATTTT. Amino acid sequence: CASRTGAYSNQPQHF.